Presented here are 29 T cell receptor beta chains from one specimen sequenced in a study of T cells in localized non-small cell lung cancer. The repertoire was sequenced with immunoSEQ multiplex PCR; TCRdb's copy has only in-frame clones and lacks some. The sample has 30,000 to 40,000 clones; approximately 84% are singletons. The starting material was peripheral blood, obtained before any cancer treatment. Receptors originate from a man aged 40-75 years with stage I lung adenocarcinoma.

The V and J genes are TRBV10-3 and TRBJ1-4, with TRBD1 matching over 10 bases. V lost 6 bases to trimming and J lost 6 bases; unmatched junction nucleotides: 7. The CDR3 is 15 residues long. The germline gives CDR1 ENHRY, CDR2 SYGVKD. The DNA for the CDR3 is TGTGCCATCAGCGCTACCGGGACAGGGGATGAAAAACTGTTTTTT. Translating gives CAISATGTGDEKLFF.

The chain employs TRBV2 and TRBJ2-2, with D tentatively TRBD2 (5 bases). The CDR3 contains 13 residues. Trimming took 6 bases from V and 5 from J, leaving 10 bases between them. CDR1 is SNHLY and CDR2 is FYNNEI in the germline V gene. The CDR3 loop reads CASRPGDTGELFF. The DNA of the CDR3 is TGTGCCAGCAGGCCCGGGGATACCGGGGAGCTGTTTTTT.

The J gene is TRBJ2-5, the V gene TRBV7-6; 9 bases align to TRBD2. V dropped 8 bases and J dropped 5; count of bases not matched to a gene: 18. Per germline, CDR1 SGHVS and CDR2 FNYEAQ. There are 17 residues in the CDR3. The chain's CDR3 is CASGLSSGGRAWETQYF. The CDR3 region has the DNA TGTGCCAGCGGTCTAAGTTCTGGCGGGAGGGCGTGGGAGACCCAGTACTTC. Full variable domain (remainder filled in from reference TRBV7-6 and TRBJ2-5): GAGVSQSPRYKVTKRGQDVALRCDPISGHVSLYWYRQALGQGPEFLTYFNYEAQQDKSGLPNDRFSAERPEGSISTLTIQRTEQRDSAMYRCASGLSSGGRAWETQYFGPGTRLLVL.

This chain uses TRBV7-9 with TRBJ2-5; TRBD2 aligns across 7 bases. This CDR3 region has 13 residues. The ends lost 3 bases at V and 4 bases at J; junction bases unmatched: 2. The germline CDR1 and CDR2 sequences are SEHNR and FQNEAQ (reference sequence). The DNA for the CDR3 is TGTGCCAGCAGCTTCGGGGGGAGAGAGACCCAGTACTTC. This gives the protein CASSFGGRETQYF.

This clone has only one observation. The chain recombines TRBV7-9 with TRBJ2-7, with D uncertain. Per the germline V gene, CDR1 is SEHNR and CDR2 is FQNEAQ (reference sequence). The CDR3 contains 15 residues. V lost 4 bases, J lost 0 bases, and 13 bases lay in between. CDR3 in DNA: TGTGCCAGCAGCTCCCCCGCGCTACTCTCCTACGAGCAGTACTTC. Protein product: CASSSPALLSYEQYF. Full variable domain (remainder filled in from reference TRBV7-9 and TRBJ2-7): DTGVSQNPRHKITKRGQNVTFRCDPISEHNRLYWYRQTLGQGPEFLTYFQNEAQLEKSRLLSDRFSAERPKGSFSTLEIQRTEQGDSAMYLCASSSPALLSYEQYFGPGTRLTVT.

The chain employs TRBV19 and TRBJ1-5; D unclear. Per germline, CDR1 LNHDA and CDR2 SQIVND (reference sequence). The CDR3 totals 17 residues. Trimming removed 3 bases from V and 0 bases from J, with 15 bases in between. The chain's CDR3 is CASSMRGRLYSNQPQHF. DNA for the CDR3: TGTGCCAGTAGTATGCGGGGAAGATTATATAGCAATCAGCCCCAGCATTTT.

The genes are TRBV27 and TRBJ1-4; D unclear. Germline CDR1 reads MNHEY; CDR2 reads SMNVEV (reference sequence). Between the trimmed V and J ends, which lost 5 bases and 0 bases, there was a span of 7 bases. This CDR3 is built from 14 residues. The DNA of the CDR3 is TGTGCCAGCAGTATAGCTGCAACTAATGAAAAACTGTTTTTT. It specifies CASSIAATNEKLFF.

This clone was counted between two and nine times. The J gene is TRBJ1-2, the V gene TRBV10-3; a weak D match, TRBD1 (6 bases). The V and J ends lost 6 bases and 1 base respectively, with 9 bases between them. Germline V lookup: CDR1 ENHRY, CDR2 SYGVKD. The CDR3 totals 13 residues. The CDR3 DNA follows: TGTGCCATCAGGGACAGCGTTAACTATGGCTACACCTTC. Translation gives CAIRDSVNYGYTF.

V is TRBV7-8 and J is TRBJ2-2; D is perhaps TRBD1 (6 bases). The germline gives CDR1 SGHVS, CDR2 FQNEAQ. The V end was cut by 1 base, the J end by 1 base, with 16 bases between. This CDR3 region has 18 residues. The DNA for the CDR3 is TGTGCCAGCAGCTTAGGGAGGCTTTGGGGGCGGAACACCGGGGAGCTGTTTTTT. Its protein is CASSLGRLWGRNTGELFF.

The rearrangement uses TRBV18 and TRBJ2-4, with D possibly TRBD2 on 6 matching bases. The CDR3 loop spans 12 amino acids. Trimming left V 3 bases short and J 6 bases short, with 6 bases between. Germline CDR1 KGHSH, CDR2 LQKENI. The CDR3 protein is CASSPGGNIQYF. The CDR3 region has the DNA TGTGCCAGCTCACCGGGAGGAAACATTCAGTACTTC. Together with reference TRBV18 and TRBJ2-4, the CDR3 gives the full variable domain: NAGVMQNPRHLVRRRGQEARLRCSPMKGHSHVYWYRQLPEEGLKFMVYLQKENIIDESGMPKERFSAEFPKEGPSILRIQQVVRGDSAAYFCASSPGGNIQYFGAGTRLSVL.

This chain links TRBV7-3 with TRBJ2-7; 7 bases agree with TRBD1. The J segment lost 2 bases and the V segment lost 6 bases, leaving 10 bases of the junction unmatched. The CDR3 is 15 residues long. Germline V gene lookup returns CDR1 SGHTA and CDR2 FQGTGA. The CDR3 loop is CASRDRDSVPYEQYF. The CDR3 DNA reads as TGTGCCAGCAGAGACCGGGACAGTGTCCCCTACGAGCAGTACTTC.

This clone was observed a single time. The chain couples TRBV9 to TRBJ2-7, with 12 bases aligning to TRBD2. The CDR3 sequence is 15 residues long. The V segment lost 0 bases and the J segment 6 bases; nucleotides outside the gene matches: 4. CDR1 is SGDLS and CDR2 is YYNGEE in the germline V gene. CDR3 in DNA: TGTGCCAGCAGCGTAGACCTAGCGGGAGGGTCCGAGCAGTACTTC. Encoded protein: CASSVDLAGGSEQYF.

This clone has just one count. This chain connects TRBV5-1 to TRBJ2-7, with TRBD2 identical over 8 bases. CDR3 length: 16 residues. Per germline, CDR1 SGHRS and CDR2 YFSETQ. V shed 4 bases and J 0 bases; nucleotides not matched to a gene: 9. CDR3 nucleotide sequence: TGCGCCAGCAGCCGTATTACTAGCGGCAGCTCCTACGAGCAGTACTTC. Protein: CASSRITSGSSYEQYF.

This clone has just one count. V usage is TRBV5-4 and J usage is TRBJ2-1; D possibly uses TRBD1 or TRBD2 (6 bases each). The CDR3 is 17 amino acids. Looked up from germline, CDR1 is SGHNT and CDR2 is YYREEE (reference sequence). V gave up 4 bases and J gave up 0 bases, with 17 bases separating them. CDR3 nucleotides: TGTGCCAGCAGCCTACTGGGTAGGGGGGACTCCTACAATGAGCAGTTCTTC. Its translation is CASSLLGRGDSYNEQFF.

A single count supports this clone. The chain employs TRBV28 and TRBJ2-6, with 8 bases lining up with TRBD1. The V segment lost 5 bases and the J segment 2 bases; nucleotides outside the gene matches: 2. CDR3 length: 15 residues. From germline, CDR1 is MDHEN and CDR2 SYDVKM. CDR3 in amino acids: CASSTGGTGANVLTF. CDR3 DNA: TGTGCCAGCAGTACAGGGGGGACTGGGGCCAACGTCCTGACTTTC.

The J gene is TRBJ1-1, the V gene TRBV29-1, with D perhaps TRBD1 (5 bases). The CDR3 is made up of 13 amino acids. CDR1 is SQVTM and CDR2 is ANQGSEA in the germline V gene. V lost 5 bases, J lost 3 bases, and 13 bases lay in between. The CDR3 is CSVWDAGDTEAFF. The CDR3 DNA sequence: TGCAGCGTTTGGGACGCGGGAGACACTGAAGCTTTCTTT.

The chain combines TRBV6-6 with TRBJ2-5; 7 nucleotides agree with TRBD2. The ends lost 6 bases at V and 9 bases at J; junction bases unmatched: 4. The CDR3 sequence is 11 residues long. Germline V CDR1 and CDR2: MNHNY, SVGAGI (reference sequence). The CDR3 reads CASSTGLAQYF. The CDR3 DNA follows: TGTGCCAGCAGCACCGGACTAGCCCAGTACTTC.

The chain has TRBV28 and TRBJ2-1, with D hard to call. The ends were cut back, 2 bases at V and 3 bases at J, with 11 bases in the middle. The germline gives CDR1 MDHEN, CDR2 SYDVKM. This CDR3 has 15 residues. CDR3 in DNA: TGTGCCAGCAGTTTACTGTTGCCAAACTACAATGAGCAGTTCTTC. Amino acid sequence: CASSLLLPNYNEQFF.

V is TRBV6-4 and J is TRBJ2-7, with 14 bases that match TRBD2. Trimming removed 1 base from V and 5 bases from J; junction bases left unmatched: 16. Germline-derived CDR1 and CDR2 are MRHNA and SNTAGT. The CDR3 extends over 20 amino acids. The CDR3 loop is CASSDFPLPTSGRASDEQYF. Written as DNA, the CDR3 is TGTGCCAGCAGTGACTTCCCCTTGCCGACTAGCGGGAGGGCCTCAGACGAGCAGTACTTC.

This clone was picked up a small number of times. The CDR3 here is CASSLSAGAGETQYF. The CDR3 coding sequence is TGTGCCAGCAGTTTATCAGCAGGGGCGGGAGAGACCCAGTACTTC. V gene TRBV28 combines with J gene TRBJ2-5; D is possibly TRBD1 (6 bases). The germline V and J ends were trimmed by 1 base and 4 bases, with 13 bases remaining between them. The CDR3 is made up of 15 amino acids. Germline V gene lookup returns CDR1 MDHEN and CDR2 SYDVKM.

The V gene is TRBV7-2, the J gene TRBJ2-7, with 11 nucleotides matching TRBD2. This CDR3 has 17 residues. J was trimmed by 2 bases and V by 2 bases; bases with no gene match: 8. Germline V gene lookup returns CDR1 SGHTA and CDR2 FQGNSA. The CDR3 sequence is CASSLKSGLAGTYEQYF. The CDR3 region has the DNA TGTGCCAGCAGCTTAAAATCCGGACTAGCGGGTACCTACGAGCAGTACTTC.

The chain joins TRBV18 to TRBJ1-5; D is perhaps TRBD1 (6 bases). This CDR3 comprises 16 residues. Between the trimmed V and J ends, which lost 2 bases and 2 bases, there was a span of 13 bases. Germline values: CDR1 KGHSH, CDR2 LQKENI. The CDR3 sequence is CASSPVGGPGNQPQHF. CDR3 DNA: TGTGCCAGCTCACCAGTGGGGGGCCCTGGCAATCAGCCCCAGCATTTT.

The chain carries TRBV11-2 and TRBJ2-7; 7 bases line up with TRBD1. The germline V gene has CDR1 SGHAT and CDR2 FQNNGV. V gave up 6 bases and J gave up 3 bases; unmatched junction bases: 8. The CDR3 length is 14 residues. CDR3 sequence reads: CASRPGTEIYEQYF. CDR3 bases: TGTGCCAGCAGGCCCGGGACAGAGATCTACGAGCAGTACTTC.

This chain joins TRBV2 and TRBJ1-2, with a tentative D call TRBD1 (5 bases). Germline assignment: CDR1 SNHLY and CDR2 FYNNEI. The CDR3 length is 15 residues. V gave up 0 bases and J gave up 8 bases, with 16 bases separating them. Here the CDR3 DNA reads TGTGCCAGCAGTGAAGCGCTTCCTGGAGGGGACGGCTACACCTTC. It specifies CASSEALPGGDGYTF.

The chain employs TRBV11-2 and TRBJ2-1; D unresolved. The V and J ends lost 1 base and 15 bases respectively, with 16 bases between them. CDR1 SGHAT and CDR2 FQNNGV come from the germline V gene. The CDR3 is 13 amino acids. CDR3: CASSLVSPRVLFF. As DNA, the CDR3 is TGTGCCAGCAGCTTAGTTAGTCCACGGGTGCTGTTCTTC.

The V gene is TRBV5-4, the J gene TRBJ2-1; 7 nucleotides line up with TRBD1. Trimming at V came to 3 bases and at J to 4 bases, leaving 19 bases not matched to a gene. Germline V gene data show CDR1 as SGHNT and CDR2 as YYREEE (reference sequence). This CDR3 is 19 amino acids long. The CDR3 nucleotides are TGTGCCAGCAGCTGTCCATACCATACAGGGGTGAAGATTTACAATGAGCAGTTCTTC. This encodes CASSCPYHTGVKIYNEQFF.

J is TRBJ2-3 and V is TRBV19, with 8 bases that match TRBD1. Trimming cost V 7 bases and J 1 base; bases outside gene matches: 4. CDR1 is LNHDA and CDR2 is SQIVND in the germline V gene (reference sequence). The CDR3 sequence is 14 residues long. CDR3 bases: TGTGCCAGTAAAAAGACAGGGGGCACAGATACGCAGTATTTT. The encoded protein is CASKKTGGTDTQYF.

The chain links TRBV28 to TRBJ1-5, with a weak D call TRBD1 (6 bases). Germline V CDR1 and CDR2: MDHEN, SYDVKM. V was shortened by 4 bases and J by 7 bases, with 17 bases between the two germline ends. The CDR3 totals 15 residues. CDR3 nucleotides: TGTGCCAGCAGTTCCCCTCGGGGGGCTTTGCAGCCCCAGCATTTT. Amino acids: CASSSPRGALQPQHF.

The rearrangement links TRBV7-9 to TRBJ2-3; TRBD2 matches 13 bases. From germline, CDR1 is SEHNR and CDR2 FQNEAQ (reference sequence). CDR3 length: 17 residues. V lost 3 bases and J lost 4; bases outside the gene matches: 7. Here the CDR3 DNA reads TGTGCCAGCAGCTTTCCCGGACTAGCGGGAGATGCAGATACGCAGTATTTT. The encoded protein is CASSFPGLAGDADTQYF.